These T cell receptor beta chains were read from a single sample in a study of cytomegalovirus exposure and HLA in healthy donors. Repertoires were generated with immunoSEQ multiplex PCR, while TCRdb's copy carries only in-frame clones and drops some. The profile covers approximately 240,000 clones, with 70% to 85% appearing a single time and approximately 0.62% taken by the ten largest. The sequenced sample consisted of PBMCs. The receptors derive from a woman aged 40 to 50 in good health and CMV-seronegative. The CDR3 runs from the conserved cysteine through the conserved F or W. The D gene is left open where the match is weak. Only part of the rows carry a size: once, few, many, or a class if the clone is expanded.

J	V	size	D	CDR3	DNA
TRBJ1-2	TRBV27	few	-	CASSLSAGREGGYTF	TGTGCCAGCAGTTTATCCGCGGGTCGAGAGGGTGGCTACACCTTC
TRBJ1-1	TRBV2	-	-	CASSDTRGMNTEAFF	TGTGCCAGCAGTGATACACGGGGAATGAACACTGAAGCTTTCTTT
TRBJ2-3	TRBV5-1	-	TRBD2	CASSVAGERLYF	TGCGCCAGCAGCGTAGCGGGGGAGCGACTCTATTTT
TRBJ2-7	TRBV18	once	-	CASSPEIQGNRHEQYF	TGTGCCAGCTCACCGGAAATACAGGGTAATAGGCACGAGCAGTACTTC
TRBJ1-4	TRBV30	-	-	CAWSERARREKLFF	TGTGCCTGGAGTGAAAGGGCCCGGAGGGAAAAACTGTTTTTT
TRBJ1-1	TRBV6-5	-	TRBD1	CASSYSPQGADTEAFF	TGTGCCAGCAGTTACTCCCCACAGGGGGCTGACACTGAAGCTTTCTTT
TRBJ2-1	TRBV5-4	-	-	CASSPNNRGYNEQFF	TGTGCCAGCAGCCCCAATAACCGGGGGTACAATGAGCAGTTCTTC
TRBJ2-3	TRBV6-5	-	-	CASSSHPAGDTQYF	TGTGCCAGCAGTTCCCACCCGGCGGGAGATACGCAGTATTTT
TRBJ2-1	TRBV25-1	-	TRBD1	CASRGQGVSYNEQFF	TGTGCCAGCAGGGGACAGGGGGTCTCCTACAATGAGCAGTTCTTC
TRBJ2-7	TRBV15	-	TRBD1	CATSIGTGYEQYF	TGTGCCACCAGCATCGGGACAGGCTACGAGCAGTACTTC
TRBJ2-2	TRBV28	-	-	CASSLRATGELFF	TGTGCCAGCAGCCTCAGGGCCACCGGGGAGCTGTTTTTT
TRBJ2-1	TRBV5-4	-	TRBD2	CASSPHGLAHEQFF	TGTGCCAGCAGCCCGCACGGACTAGCCCATGAGCAGTTCTTC
TRBJ1-1	TRBV9	-	-	CASSVDGEFGTEAFF	TGTGCCAGCAGCGTAGATGGGGAGTTTGGGACTGAAGCTTTCTTT
TRBJ1-1	TRBV4-1	-	TRBD1	CASSQRAEGGRGAFF	TGCGCCAGCAGCCAAAGGGCCGAAGGGGGCCGCGGAGCTTTCTTT
TRBJ1-5	TRBV7-9	-	-	CASSWGEQPQHF	TGTGCCAGCAGCTGGGGAGAACAGCCCCAGCATTTT
TRBJ2-7	TRBV11-3	-	-	CASSPGDRDPYEQYF	TGTGCCAGCAGCCCAGGGGATAGGGACCCCTACGAGCAGTACTTC